Sequencing of this T cell receptor (beta chain) was carried out in a study of molecular identifiers for immune sequencing clone quantification. Researchers sorted naive CD8 T cells as cells that were CD8+CD4-CCR7+CD45RA+. The germline V gene encodes CDR1 MGHRA and CDR2 YSYEKL. The CDR3 is 16 residues long. The V and J ends lost 0 bases and 3 bases, in that order; junction bases with no gene match: 8. Bulk TCR library preparation followed previously described methods with listed TCR primers. Using its own MiXCR run on the PCR reads, TCRdb lists one record per CDR3 protein. Here the sample spans about 510,000 distinct CDR3 sequences, around 23% being singletons. Study results and limitations: Detectable among around 1 million naive cells, according to reports, was Jurkat TCR RNA spiked in from one cell.

In the case of this clonotype: The antigen remains unidentified.

The chain uses TRBV4-1 and TRBJ2-7; 7 nucleotides align to TRBD2. The TCR was taken from a human donor in good health. Some libraries in this study had Jurkat cell RNA spiked in. Sequenced sample: naive CD8+ T cells from blood, with Jurkat cell RNA spiked in. Regarding subset: FACS-sorted CD8+CD4-CCR7+CD45RA+ naive T cells. As DNA, the CDR3 is TGCGCCAGCAGCCAAGATCTGGCGGGAGTCCTCTACGAGCAGTACTTC. Its protein is CASSQDLAGVLYEQYF.